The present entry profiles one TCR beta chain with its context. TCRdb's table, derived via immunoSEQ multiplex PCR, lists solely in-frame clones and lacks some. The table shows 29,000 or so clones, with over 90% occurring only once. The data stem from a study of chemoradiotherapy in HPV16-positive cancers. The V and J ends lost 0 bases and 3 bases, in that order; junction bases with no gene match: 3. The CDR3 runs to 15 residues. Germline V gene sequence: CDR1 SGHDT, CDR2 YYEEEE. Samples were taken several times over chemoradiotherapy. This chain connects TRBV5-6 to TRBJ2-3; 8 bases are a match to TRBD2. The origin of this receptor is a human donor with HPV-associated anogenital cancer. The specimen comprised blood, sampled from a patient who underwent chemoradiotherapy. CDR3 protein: CASSLALAGTDTQYF. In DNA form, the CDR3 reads TGTGCCAGCAGCTTGGCCCTAGCGGGTACAGATACGCAGTATTTT.